The clone carrying this T cell receptor beta chain was found many times. Antigen unknown. These data are taken from a study of T-cell reconstitution after alpha-beta-depleted transplantation in children. Overall study results and limits: Once a year had passed after transplant, T-cell counts and diversity came mostly from newly produced T cells. Elevated TCRbeta diversity at day 60 was traced, in some patients, to surviving recipient T cells and thymic progenitors. Roughly two months post-transplant, alpha-beta T cells reportedly originated from several hundred graft clones that had expanded.

The germline V gene has CDR1 SQVTM and CDR2 ANQGSEA. This CDR3 spans 12 amino acids. Trimming took 4 bases from V and 6 from J; bases not matched to a gene: 0. The library targeted TCRbeta and was prepared with unique molecular identifiers. TCRdb processed the PCR reads anew with MiXCR; each CDR3 protein has one entry. This table holds fewer than 350,000 distinct CDR3 sequences, about 9.9% found once. The chain employs TRBV29-1 and TRBJ1-5; 10 bases align to TRBD1. Sequences were derived from peripheral blood, sampled 180 days after TCRalphabeta/CD19-depleted stem cell transplant. The sequence was collected from a male patient between 2 and 15 years old who had a stem cell transplant for chronic granulomatous disease, so the T cells may come from the graft donor. CDR3 DNA: TGCAGCGTTGGACAGGGGGCTCAGCCCCAGCATTTT. Residues: CSVGQGAQPQHF.